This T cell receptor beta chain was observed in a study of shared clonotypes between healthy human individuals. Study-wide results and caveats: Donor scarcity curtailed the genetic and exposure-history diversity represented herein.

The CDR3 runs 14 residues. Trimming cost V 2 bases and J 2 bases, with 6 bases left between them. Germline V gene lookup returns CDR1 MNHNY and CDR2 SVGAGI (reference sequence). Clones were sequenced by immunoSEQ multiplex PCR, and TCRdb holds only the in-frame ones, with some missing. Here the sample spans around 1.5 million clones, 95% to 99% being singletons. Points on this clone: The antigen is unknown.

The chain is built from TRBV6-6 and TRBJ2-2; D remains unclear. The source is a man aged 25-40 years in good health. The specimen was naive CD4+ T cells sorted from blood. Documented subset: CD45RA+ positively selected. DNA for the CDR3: TGTGCCAGCAGTTACCACGGTAACACCGGGGAGCTGTTTTTT. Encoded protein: CASSYHGNTGELFF.